A single sample gave rise to the 23 T cell receptor beta chains below, sequenced in a study of response to subunit inactivated influenza vaccine (dated by TCRdb to 2017 to 2018). Receptor libraries were prepared by RT-PCR. Sequencing was carried out with an Illumina HiSeq 2500. TCRdb's own reprocessing of the public reads used fastp at Q25 and MiXCR and kept productive beta chains. Every entry covers one CDR3 protein and lists the most common genes and DNA from its rows. This sample gives just under 550,000 distinct CDR3 sequences in total; approximately 24% of them show up just once. About 2.8% of the sample is held by the ten biggest clonotypes. The same sample was also studied in work on T cells expressing NK-cell markers. As the second study states: 5'RACE template switching, by which a universal primer site and unique molecular identifiers were added, was used to make TCR beta cDNA libraries.

The sample was CD4+ T cells sorted from PBMCs, taken 11 to 12 days after vaccination. The receptors originated from a man between 50 and 59 years old who received an inactivated influenza vaccine. Donor details come from another sample of the same person, matched by shared clones.

A few counts support this clonotype. The rearrangement joins TRBV11-1 to TRBJ1-5, with 10 positions matching TRBD1. Trimming cost V 5 bases and J 3 bases; bases outside gene matches: 10. The CDR3 runs to 17 residues. Per the germline V gene, CDR1 is SGHAT and CDR2 is FQDESV (reference sequence). The DNA for the CDR3 is TGTGCCAGCAGCCGACATCGACAGGGGGCTCCCAATCAGCCCCAGCATTTT. The encoded protein is CASSRHRQGAPNQPQHF.

J is TRBJ2-2 and V is TRBV28; TRBD1 matches 8 bases. This CDR3 comprises 15 residues. Germline CDR1 reads MDHEN; CDR2 reads SYDVKM. V dropped 8 bases and J dropped 1; count of bases not matched to a gene: 6. The CDR3 region has the DNA TGTGCCAGCCCTCCGGACAGGGTGAACACCGGGGAGCTGTTTTTT. Translated: CASPPDRVNTGELFF.

Many counts were recorded for this clonotype. The genes are TRBV7-2 and TRBJ1-5, with D tentatively TRBD1 (5 bases). CDR3 length: 15 residues. The ends were cut back, 2 bases at V and 2 bases at J, with 10 bases in the middle. Germline V gives CDR1 SGHTA, CDR2 FQGNSA. Here the CDR3 DNA reads TGTGCCAGCAGCTTAATGGGGCTTGGCAATCAGCCCCAGCATTTT. The encoded protein is CASSLMGLGNQPQHF.

The chain combines TRBV15 with TRBJ2-2; D is unresolved. Germline V gives CDR1 LNHNV, CDR2 YYDKDF (reference sequence). With 3 bases removed from V and 5 bases from J, the gap between germline ends came to 7 bases. CDR3 length: 13 amino acids. In DNA form, the CDR3 reads TGTGCCACCAGCAGTACTACGACCGGGGAGCTGTTTTTT. This codes for CATSSTTTGELFF. The variable domain in full, completed from reference TRBV15 and TRBJ2-2, reads DAMVIQNPRYQVTQFGKPVTLSCSQTLNHNVMYWYQQKSSQAPKLLFHYYDKDFNNEADTPDNFQSRRPNTSFCFLDIRSPGLGDTAMYLCATSSTTTGELFFGEGSRLTVL.

The chain joins TRBV20-1 to TRBJ1-1; D is undetermined. Germline V gene sequence: CDR1 DFQATT, CDR2 SNEGSKA (reference sequence). The CDR3 runs to 13 residues. V lost 1 base, J lost 2 bases, and 8 bases lay in between. The DNA of the CDR3 is TGCAGTGCTAGAGTCGGGAGCAACACTGAAGCTTTCTTT. This sequence encodes CSARVGSNTEAFF.

V gene TRBV6-5 combines with J gene TRBJ2-7; perhaps TRBD2 as D (6 bases). This CDR3 has 15 residues. In germline, CDR1 is MNHEY, CDR2 SVGAGI. The V gene lost 1 base and the J gene lost 3 bases, with 13 bases spanning the gap. CDR3 nucleotides: TGTGCCAGCAGTTACTTGCGGGACTCCCTCTACGAGCAGTACTTC. As protein: CASSYLRDSLYEQYF.

This clonotype was seen ten or more times. V usage is TRBV6-2 or TRBV6-3 and J usage is TRBJ1-1; D is unresolved. The CDR3 is 11 amino acids. V lost 6 bases and J 2 bases, leaving 4 bases between the germline ends. Germline V gives CDR1 MNHEY, CDR2 SVGEGT. This CDR3 reads CASSRNTEAFF. The CDR3 nucleotides are TGTGCCAGCAGCCGAAACACTGAAGCTTTCTTT.

This chain uses TRBV12-3 or TRBV12-4 with TRBJ2-5; D is undetermined. The CDR3 has 12 amino acids. Trimming stripped 4 bases from V and 4 bases from J, with 7 bases between. The CDR3 coding sequence is TGTGCCAGCAGTTCCCCGCGAGAGACCCAGTACTTC. Protein: CASSSPRETQYF.

This chain connects TRBV5-6 to TRBJ2-7, with D perhaps being TRBD1 or TRBD2 (5 bases each). This CDR3 has 15 residues. Germline values: CDR1 SGHDT, CDR2 YYEEEE. V shed 0 bases and J shed 0 bases, with 10 bases lying between them. The CDR3 region is CASSLEGRTSYEQYF. CDR3 nucleotides: TGTGCCAGCAGCTTGGAGGGACGGACCTCCTACGAGCAGTACTTC. Full variable domain (rest looked up from reference TRBV5-6 and TRBJ2-7): DAGVTQSPTHLIKTRGQQVTLRCSPKSGHDTVSWYQQALGQGPQFIFQYYEEEERQRGNFPDRFSGHQFPNYSSELNVNALLLGDSALYLCASSLEGRTSYEQYFGPGTRLTVT.

This clonotype has just a few counts. The chain couples TRBV29-1 to TRBJ2-5; D is unclear. Between the trimmed V and J ends, which lost 3 bases and 2 bases, there was a span of 7 bases. Per the germline V gene, CDR1 is SQVTM and CDR2 is ANQGSEA. This CDR3 is 12 amino acids long. The CDR3 DNA reads TGCAGCGTTGATTACAGTCAAGAGACCCAGTACTTC. Its translation: CSVDYSQETQYF.

A few counts support this clonotype. V gene TRBV12-3 or TRBV12-4 combines with J gene TRBJ1-5; no clear D. The V end was cut by 4 bases, the J end by 1 base, with 5 bases between. The CDR3 totals 13 residues. The CDR3 region has the DNA TGTGCCAGCAGTTGGAGGAGCAATCAGCCCCAGCATTTT. Amino acids: CASSWRSNQPQHF.

This clonotype was counted between two and nine times. In nucleotides, the CDR3 is TGTGCCAGCAGCCTGGGACTAGTATCCGATACGCAGTATTTT. This encodes CASSLGLVSDTQYF. The V and J genes are TRBV7-2 and TRBJ2-3; 8 positions match TRBD2. Germline CDR1 SGHTA, CDR2 FQGNSA. This CDR3 is 14 amino acids long. The V gene end was trimmed by 5 bases and the J gene end by 6 bases; junction bases not matched to a gene: 7.

This clonotype was seen a few times. This chain uses TRBV12-3 or TRBV12-4 with TRBJ2-2; D is possibly TRBD2 (5 bases). This CDR3 region has 14 residues. Trimming pared 6 bases from V and 8 bases from J, leaving 16 bases between. CDR3 amino acids: CASSTQAVTGELFF. CDR3 bases: TGTGCCAGCAGCACTCAAGCGGTTACTGGGGAGCTGTTTTTT.

This chain uses TRBV4-2 with TRBJ1-1; D gene unclear. Germline V CDR1 and CDR2: LGHNA, YNFKEQ. CDR3 length: 16 residues. Trimming removed 1 base at V and 0 bases at J, with 12 bases between. CDR3: CASSQGWQYMNTEAFF. CDR3 DNA: TGTGCCAGCAGCCAAGGGTGGCAGTACATGAACACTGAAGCTTTCTTT.

This chain joins TRBV6-1 and TRBJ2-5, with 8 bases fitting TRBD1. Germline V gives CDR1 MNHNS, CDR2 SASEGT. V was clipped by 6 bases and J by 6 bases; unmatched bases: 6. The CDR3 is 13 amino acids. The CDR3 region is CASSSDRAKTQYF. CDR3 bases: TGTGCCAGCAGCTCGGACAGGGCAAAGACCCAGTACTTC.

This chain joins TRBV24-1 and TRBJ2-3; D is ambiguous. The V gene lost 1 base and the J gene lost 4 bases, with 5 bases spanning the gap. Germline V gene data show CDR1 as KGHDR and CDR2 as SFDVKD. The CDR3 consists of 13 residues. Here the CDR3 reads CATSDFGADTQYF. The CDR3 DNA sequence: TGTGCCACCAGTGATTTCGGCGCAGATACGCAGTATTTT.

The rearrangement uses TRBV7-2 and TRBJ2-2; perhaps TRBD2 as D (7 bases). Looked up from germline, CDR1 is SGHTA and CDR2 is FQGNSA. CDR3 length: 15 amino acids. V gave up 5 bases and J gave up 7 bases, with 17 bases separating them. In DNA form, the CDR3 reads TGTGCCAGCAGCGTTGGGGGGGCGGGAGTCGGGGAGCTGTTTTTT. Amino acids: CASSVGGAGVGELFF.

This clonotype was counted a few times. V gene TRBV20-1 combines with J gene TRBJ1-1, with a tentative D call TRBD1 (6 bases). CDR3 length: 14 residues. CDR1 and CDR2 from the germline V gene are DFQATT and SNEGSKA (reference sequence). The V end lost 6 bases, the J end lost 0 bases, and 14 bases lay between the germline ends. CDR3 protein: CSASKGGLNTEAFF. CDR3 sequence (DNA): TGCAGTGCCTCGAAGGGGGGCCTGAACACTGAAGCTTTCTTT.

This clonotype was observed at least ten times. This chain uses TRBV20-1 with TRBJ1-1, with a possible D match to TRBD1 (6 bases). CDR1 is DFQATT and CDR2 is SNEGSKA in the germline V gene (reference sequence). CDR3 size: 14 residues. The V end was cut by 0 bases, the J end by 5 bases, with 13 bases between. For the CDR3, the DNA is TGCAGTGCTAGAGAGGGGGCCCTCCGGACTGAAGCTTTCTTT. Protein sequence: CSAREGALRTEAFF.

The chain links TRBV6-1 to TRBJ1-4; D call uncertain. Trimming stripped 0 bases from V and 8 bases from J, with 10 bases between. From germline, CDR1 is MNHNS and CDR2 SASEGT. The CDR3 consists of 14 residues. For the CDR3, the DNA is TGTGCCAGCAGTGAAGCGCCCAATGGGGAAAAACTGTTTTTT. Translated, it gives CASSEAPNGEKLFF.

This chain uses TRBV20-1 with TRBJ2-7, with D possibly being TRBD2 (6 bases). V was pared by 0 bases and J by 6 bases, with 15 bases between. Germline V gene lookup returns CDR1 DFQATT and CDR2 SNEGSKA (reference sequence). The CDR3 runs to 14 residues. CDR3 bases: TGCAGTGCTAGAGATGGCCAGGGACTCTTCGAGCAGTACTTC. Its protein is CSARDGQGLFEQYF.

This clonotype was detected only a few times. This chain links TRBV18 with TRBJ2-5; TRBD1 aligns across 9 bases. Trimming took 3 bases from V and 5 from J; bases not matched to a gene: 7. Germline CDR1 is KGHSH and CDR2 is LQKENI. The CDR3 contains 15 residues. DNA of the CDR3: TGTGCCAGCTCACCGGGACAGGGCCGGAGGGAGACCCAGTACTTC. It yields the protein CASSPGQGRRETQYF. The full variable domain, in which reference TRBV18 and TRBJ2-5 provide the parts outside the CDR3, is NAGVMQNPRHLVRRRGQEARLRCSPMKGHSHVYWYRQLPEEGLKFMVYLQKENIIDESGMPKERFSAEFPKEGPSILRIQQVVRGDSAAYFCASSPGQGRRETQYFGPGTRLLVL.

The gene calls are TRBV7-2 and TRBJ2-3; 7 bases agree with TRBD2. The CDR3 totals 17 residues. CDR1 is SGHTA, CDR2 FQGNSA, per germline. The J segment lost 0 bases and the V segment lost 1 base, leaving 7 bases of the junction unmatched. The CDR3 sequence: CASSLGASGPSTDTQYF. As DNA, the CDR3 is TGTGCCAGCAGCTTAGGGGCTAGCGGACCTAGCACAGATACGCAGTATTTT.